The 7 T cell receptor beta chains below come from one sample, sequenced in a study of blood T cell repertoires in COVID-19. Profiling relied on immunoSEQ multiplex PCR, and the TCRdb table lists in-frame clones only, not all of them. Of around 160,000 clones detected, approximately 85% appear once; the ten largest clones hold 9.5% to 11%. Sequencing was done on a sample of peripheral blood. These receptors came from a man aged 60 to 75 with active or convalescent COVID-19.

This chain links TRBV19 with TRBJ1-5; maybe TRBD1 (5 bases). The V gene lost 0 bases and the J gene lost 2 bases, with 23 bases spanning the gap. CDR1 is LNHDA and CDR2 is SQIVND in the germline V gene (reference sequence). This CDR3 region has 20 residues. CDR3 nucleotides: TGTGCCAGTAGTATAGATCAGCGGGGCTTCTCTGTCGCAGGCAATCAGCCCCAGCATTTT. The encoded protein is CASSIDQRGFSVAGNQPQHF.

CDR3 DNA: TGTGCCAGCAGTAGGGGACAGACTAATTCACCCCTCCACTTT. Its protein product is CASSRGQTNSPLHF. This chain joins TRBV6-5 and TRBJ1-6, with TRBD1 matching 7 bases. The CDR3 covers 14 residues. Trimming took 5 bases from V and 6 from J; bases not matched to a gene: 4. Germline CDR1 reads MNHEY; CDR2 reads SVGAGI.

The chain joins TRBV4-2 to TRBJ2-6, with D hard to call. The germline CDR1 and CDR2 sequences are LGHNA and YNFKEQ. The CDR3 extends over 15 amino acids. The V and J ends lost 0 bases and 6 bases respectively, with 9 bases between them. The CDR3 region is CASSQDRVAANVLTF. The CDR3 DNA is TGTGCCAGCAGCCAAGACCGGGTTGCGGCCAACGTCCTGACTTTC.

The chain combines TRBV5-4 with TRBJ2-5; 9 positions agree with TRBD1. CDR3 length: 15 amino acids. CDR1 and CDR2 (germline): SGHNT, YYREEE (reference sequence). V was clipped by 1 base and J by 4 bases; unmatched bases: 5. The CDR3 DNA sequence: TGTGCCAGCAGCTTGATACAGGGGGCCGGAGAGACCCAGTACTTC. It encodes CASSLIQGAGETQYF. Complete variable domain (other parts from reference TRBV5-4 and TRBJ2-5): ETGVTQSPTHLIKTRGQQVTLRCSSQSGHNTVSWYQQALGQGPQFIFQYYREEENGRGNFPPRFSGLQFPNYSSELNVNALELDDSALYLCASSLIQGAGETQYFGPGTRLLVL.

The chain has TRBV27 and TRBJ2-7; 10 bases map to TRBD1. After removal of 6 bases from V and 2 bases from J, the junction contained 7 bases not matched to a gene. The germline gives CDR1 MNHEY, CDR2 SMNVEV (reference sequence). The CDR3 length is 15 residues. The CDR3, as DNA: TGTGCCAGCAGGTTCGGGACAGGGGCTACCTACGAGCAGTACTTC. Protein sequence: CASRFGTGATYEQYF.

The CDR3 region has the DNA TGTGCCAGCAGTGAAAACACAGGGGGCTATGGTGAAAAACTGTTTTTT. Translating it yields CASSENTGGYGEKLFF. The V gene is TRBV6-1, the J gene TRBJ1-4, with 9 bases lining up with TRBD1. The ends lost 2 bases at V and 7 bases at J; junction bases unmatched: 8. The CDR3 is 16 residues long. CDR1 is MNHNS, CDR2 SASEGT, per germline.

The V and J genes are TRBV6-5 and TRBJ2-1; tentative D call: TRBD2 (6 bases). The length of the CDR3 is 14 residues. V shed 6 bases and J shed 5 bases, with 14 bases lying between them. Germline values: CDR1 MNHEY, CDR2 SVGAGI. The CDR3 DNA follows: TGTGCCAGCAGGTCCGGAGGGGTCCACAATGAGCAGTTCTTC. This gives the protein CASRSGGVHNEQFF.